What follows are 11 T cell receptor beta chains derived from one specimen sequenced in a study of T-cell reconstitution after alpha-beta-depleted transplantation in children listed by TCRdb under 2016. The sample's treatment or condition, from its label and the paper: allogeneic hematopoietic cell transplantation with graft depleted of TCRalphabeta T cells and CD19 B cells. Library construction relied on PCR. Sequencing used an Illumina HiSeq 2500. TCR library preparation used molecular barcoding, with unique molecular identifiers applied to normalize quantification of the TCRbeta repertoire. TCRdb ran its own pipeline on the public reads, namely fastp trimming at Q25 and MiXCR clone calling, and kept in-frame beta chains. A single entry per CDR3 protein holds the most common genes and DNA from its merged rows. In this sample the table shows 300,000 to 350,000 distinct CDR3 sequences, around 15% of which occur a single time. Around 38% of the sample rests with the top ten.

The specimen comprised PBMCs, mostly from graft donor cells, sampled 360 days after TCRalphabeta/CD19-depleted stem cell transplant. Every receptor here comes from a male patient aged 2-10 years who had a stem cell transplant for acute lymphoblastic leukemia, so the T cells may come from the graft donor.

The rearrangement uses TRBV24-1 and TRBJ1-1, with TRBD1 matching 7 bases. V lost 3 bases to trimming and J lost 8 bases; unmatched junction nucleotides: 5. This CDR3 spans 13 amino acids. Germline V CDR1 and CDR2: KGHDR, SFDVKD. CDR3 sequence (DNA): TGTGCCACCAGTGATCATACAGGGGTCGAAGCTTTCTTT. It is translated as CATSDHTGVEAFF.

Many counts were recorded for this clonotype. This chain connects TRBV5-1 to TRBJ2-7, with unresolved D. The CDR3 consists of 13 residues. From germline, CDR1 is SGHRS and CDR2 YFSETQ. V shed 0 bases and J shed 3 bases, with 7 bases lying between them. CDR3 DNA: TGCGCCAGCAGCTTGGCCAACAGCTACGAGCAGTACTTC. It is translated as CASSLANSYEQYF.

In nucleotides, the CDR3 is TGTGCCAGCAGCTTATTCGTAAACACCTTCGGGGGGGAGCTGTTTTTT. This sequence encodes CASSLFVNTFGGELFF. The chain joins TRBV7-8 to TRBJ2-2; D uncertain. Germline V gene data show CDR1 as SGHVS and CDR2 as FQNEAQ. The V gene lost 2 bases and the J gene lost 8 bases, with 18 bases spanning the gap. The CDR3 is made up of 16 amino acids.

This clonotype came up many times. The CDR3 here is CASSLEYLGRGQETQYF. The CDR3 coding sequence is TGTGCCAGCAGTTTAGAATACCTCGGACGGGGACAAGAGACCCAGTACTTC. The rearrangement joins TRBV12-3 or TRBV12-4 to TRBJ2-5; D perhaps matches TRBD2 (5 bases). Between the trimmed V and J ends, which lost 1 base and 2 bases, there was a span of 17 bases. The CDR3 contains 17 residues.

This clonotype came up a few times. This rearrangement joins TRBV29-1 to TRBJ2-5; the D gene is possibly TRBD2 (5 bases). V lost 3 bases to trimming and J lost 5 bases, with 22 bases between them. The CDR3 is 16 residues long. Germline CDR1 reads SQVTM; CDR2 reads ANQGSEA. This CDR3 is CSVDISVGVGGETQYF. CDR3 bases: TGCAGCGTTGATATCTCTGTGGGAGTGGGTGGGGAGACCCAGTACTTC.

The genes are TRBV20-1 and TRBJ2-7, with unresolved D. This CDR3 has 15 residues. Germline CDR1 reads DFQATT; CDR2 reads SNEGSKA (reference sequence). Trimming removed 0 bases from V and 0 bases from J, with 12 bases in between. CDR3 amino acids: CSARDRRLGSYEQYF. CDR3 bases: TGCAGTGCTAGAGATAGGCGCCTTGGCTCCTACGAGCAGTACTTC.

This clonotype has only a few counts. The CDR3 sequence: CASRRAGAGNEQFF. CDR3 bases: TGTGCCAGCAGGAGAGCGGGGGCGGGCAATGAGCAGTTCTTC. V is TRBV28 and J is TRBJ2-1; the match to TRBD2 covers 8 bases. The CDR3 covers 14 residues. The junction had 7 bases not matched to a gene; V was cut back by 6 bases and J by 6 bases. The germline gives CDR1 MDHEN, CDR2 SYDVKM.

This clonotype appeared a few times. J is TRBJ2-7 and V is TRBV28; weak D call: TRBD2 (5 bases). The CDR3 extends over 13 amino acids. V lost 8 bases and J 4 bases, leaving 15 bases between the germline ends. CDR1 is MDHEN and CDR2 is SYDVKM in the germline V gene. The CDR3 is CASAGQDSYEQYF. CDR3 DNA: TGTGCCAGCGCGGGCCAAGACTCGTACGAGCAGTACTTC. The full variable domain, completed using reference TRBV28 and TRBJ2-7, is DVKVTQSSRYLVKRTGEKVFLECVQDMDHENMFWYRQDPGLGLRLIYFSYDVKMKEKGDIPEGYSVSREKKERFSLILESASTNQTSMYLCASAGQDSYEQYFGPGTRLTVT.

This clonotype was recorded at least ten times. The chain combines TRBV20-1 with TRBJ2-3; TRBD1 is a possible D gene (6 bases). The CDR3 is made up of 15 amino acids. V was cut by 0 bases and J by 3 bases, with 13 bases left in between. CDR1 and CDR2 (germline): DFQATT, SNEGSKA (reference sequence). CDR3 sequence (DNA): TGCAGTGCTAGAGATCCGGGACAAGGGACAGATACGCAGTATTTT. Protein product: CSARDPGQGTDTQYF.

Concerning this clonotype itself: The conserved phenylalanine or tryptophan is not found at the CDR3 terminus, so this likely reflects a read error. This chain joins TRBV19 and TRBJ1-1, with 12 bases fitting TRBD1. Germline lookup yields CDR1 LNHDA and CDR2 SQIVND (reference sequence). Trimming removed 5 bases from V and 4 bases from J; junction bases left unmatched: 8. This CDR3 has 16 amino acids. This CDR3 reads CASSPWDRGQITEAFV. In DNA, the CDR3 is TGTGCCAGTAGTCCCTGGGACAGGGGGCAGATCACTGAAGCTTTCGTT.

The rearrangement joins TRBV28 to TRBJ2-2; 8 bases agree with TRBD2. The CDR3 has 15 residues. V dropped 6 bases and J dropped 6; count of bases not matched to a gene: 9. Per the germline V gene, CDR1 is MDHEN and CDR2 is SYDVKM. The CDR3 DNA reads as TGTGCCAGCAGCCCAAGCGGGAGTAGAGCCGGGGAGCTGTTTTTT. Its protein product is CASSPSGSRAGELFF.